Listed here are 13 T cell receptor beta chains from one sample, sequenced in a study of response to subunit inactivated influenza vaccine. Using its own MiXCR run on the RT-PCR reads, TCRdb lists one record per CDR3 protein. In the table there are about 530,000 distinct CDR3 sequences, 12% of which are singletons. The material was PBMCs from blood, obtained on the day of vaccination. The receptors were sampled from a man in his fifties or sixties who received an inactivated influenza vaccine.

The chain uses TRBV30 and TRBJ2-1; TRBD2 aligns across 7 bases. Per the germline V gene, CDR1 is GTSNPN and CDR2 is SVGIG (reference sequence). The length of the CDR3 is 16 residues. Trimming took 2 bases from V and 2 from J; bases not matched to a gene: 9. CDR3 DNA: TGTGCCTGGAGTCCCCTTATGGGGGGGGCCTACAATGAGCAGTTCTTC. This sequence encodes CAWSPLMGGAYNEQFF.

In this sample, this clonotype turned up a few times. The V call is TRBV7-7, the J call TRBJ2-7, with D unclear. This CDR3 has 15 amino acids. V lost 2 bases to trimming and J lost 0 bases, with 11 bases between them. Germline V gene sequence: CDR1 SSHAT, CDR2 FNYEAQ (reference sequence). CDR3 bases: TGTGCCAGCAGCTTAAGGCACCATCCCTCCTACGAGCAGTACTTC. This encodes CASSLRHHPSYEQYF.

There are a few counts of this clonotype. The CDR3 region is CASSQTPGQRHEKLFF. For the CDR3, the DNA is TGCGCCAGCAGCCAGACCCCGGGACAGAGACATGAAAAACTGTTTTTT. The chain links TRBV4-1 to TRBJ1-4, with 7 nucleotides matching TRBD1. The V gene end was trimmed by 3 bases and the J gene end by 6 bases; junction bases not matched to a gene: 10. The CDR3 runs to 16 residues. Looked up from germline, CDR1 is MGHRA and CDR2 is YSYEKL.

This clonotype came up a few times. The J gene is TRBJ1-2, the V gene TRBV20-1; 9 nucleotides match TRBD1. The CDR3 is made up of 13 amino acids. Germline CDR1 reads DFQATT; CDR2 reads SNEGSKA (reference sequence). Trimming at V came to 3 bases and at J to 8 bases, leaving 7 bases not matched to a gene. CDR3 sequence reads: CSARPRDREGYTF. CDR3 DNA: TGCAGTGCTAGGCCCCGGGACAGGGAGGGCTACACCTTC.

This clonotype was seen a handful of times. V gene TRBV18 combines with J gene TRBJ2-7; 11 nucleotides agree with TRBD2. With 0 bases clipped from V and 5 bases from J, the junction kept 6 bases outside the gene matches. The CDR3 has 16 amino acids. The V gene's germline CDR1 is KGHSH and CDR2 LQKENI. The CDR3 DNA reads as TGTGCCAGCTCACCACCTACTAGCGGGAGTATACACGAGCAGTACTTC. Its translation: CASSPPTSGSIHEQYF.

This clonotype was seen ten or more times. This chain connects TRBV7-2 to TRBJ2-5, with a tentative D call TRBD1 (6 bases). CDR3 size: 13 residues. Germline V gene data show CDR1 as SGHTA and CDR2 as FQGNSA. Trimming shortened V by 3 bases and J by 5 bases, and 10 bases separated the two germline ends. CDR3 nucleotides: TGTGCCAGCAGCTTGGGGGCGAAGGAGACCCAGTACTTC. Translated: CASSLGAKETQYF.

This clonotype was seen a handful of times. CDR3 DNA sequence: TGTGCCAGCAGCTTAGTTGGCCCCGGCAACTACGAGCAGTACTTC. This sequence encodes CASSLVGPGNYEQYF. V and J are TRBV7-2 and TRBJ2-7; no definite D call. This CDR3 is 15 amino acids long. Germline V gene data show CDR1 as SGHTA and CDR2 as FQGNSA. The ends were cut back, 1 base at V and 3 bases at J, with 13 bases in the middle.

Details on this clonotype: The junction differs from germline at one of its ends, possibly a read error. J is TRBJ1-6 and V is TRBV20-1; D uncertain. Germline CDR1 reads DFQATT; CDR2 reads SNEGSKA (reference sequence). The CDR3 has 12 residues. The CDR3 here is CSARDMDSPLLF. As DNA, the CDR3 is TGCAGTGCTAGAGATATGGATTCACCCCTCCTCTTT.

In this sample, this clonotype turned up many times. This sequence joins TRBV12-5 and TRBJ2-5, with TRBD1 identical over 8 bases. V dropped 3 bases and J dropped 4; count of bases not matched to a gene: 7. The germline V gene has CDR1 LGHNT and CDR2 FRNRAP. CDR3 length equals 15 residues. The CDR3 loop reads CASGFGTGPSETQYF. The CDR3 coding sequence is TGTGCTAGTGGTTTCGGGACAGGTCCTTCAGAGACCCAGTACTTC.

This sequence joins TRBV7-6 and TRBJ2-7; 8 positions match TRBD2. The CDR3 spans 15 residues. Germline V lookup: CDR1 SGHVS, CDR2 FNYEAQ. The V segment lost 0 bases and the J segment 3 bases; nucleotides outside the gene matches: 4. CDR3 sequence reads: CASSLATGGLYEQYF. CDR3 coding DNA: TGTGCCAGCAGCTTAGCAACGGGGGGGCTCTACGAGCAGTACTTC. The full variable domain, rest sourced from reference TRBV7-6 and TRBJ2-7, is GAGVSQSPRYKVTKRGQDVALRCDPISGHVSLYWYRQALGQGPEFLTYFNYEAQQDKSGLPNDRFSAERPEGSISTLTIQRTEQRDSAMYRCASSLATGGLYEQYFGPGTRLTVT.

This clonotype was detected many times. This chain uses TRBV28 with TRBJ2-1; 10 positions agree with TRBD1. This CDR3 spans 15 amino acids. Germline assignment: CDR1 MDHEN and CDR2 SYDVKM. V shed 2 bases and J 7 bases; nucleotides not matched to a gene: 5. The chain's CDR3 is CASSLTGTGENEQFF. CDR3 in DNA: TGTGCCAGCAGTTTAACCGGGACAGGGGAAAATGAGCAGTTCTTC.

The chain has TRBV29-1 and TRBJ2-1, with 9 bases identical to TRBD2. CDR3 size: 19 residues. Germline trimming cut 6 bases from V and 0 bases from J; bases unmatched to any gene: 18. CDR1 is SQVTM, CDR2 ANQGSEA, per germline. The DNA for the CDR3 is TGCAGCGTGTGGGCAGTAGCGGGGGACCCTACCACCTCCTACAATGAGCAGTTCTTC. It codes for CSVWAVAGDPTTSYNEQFF.

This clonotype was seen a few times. The CDR3 sequence: CASSNEGADTGELFF. The CDR3 region has the DNA TGTGCCAGCAGCAACGAGGGGGCCGACACCGGGGAGCTGTTTTTT. This chain uses TRBV2 with TRBJ2-2, with 7 bases aligning to TRBD1. Germline CDR1 is SNHLY and CDR2 is FYNNEI. V was pared by 6 bases and J by 3 bases, with 7 bases of the junction left unmatched. The CDR3 length is 15 residues.